This T cell receptor (beta chain) was obtained from a study of cytomegalovirus exposure and HLA in healthy donors. Primers included in the PCR were 60 Vbeta and 13 Jbeta primers. Repertoires were generated with immunoSEQ multiplex PCR, while TCRdb's copy carries only in-frame clones and drops some. The sample shows some 180,000 clones, roughly 72% of them seen only once. As to this clone: As yet, its antigen is unknown.

Germline CDR1 MNHNS, CDR2 SASEGT. V was pared by 7 bases and J by 1 base, with 5 bases of the junction left unmatched. The CDR3 is 16 residues long. Overall study findings and caveats: In a later analysis, V- and J-gene trimming of beta chains associated with a DCLRE1C missense variant, replicated independently. Some V segments (TRBV6-2 and TRBV6-3 among them) were excluded as indistinguishable.

The sequence was obtained from a man aged 25-45 years in good health and CMV-seronegative. V usage is TRBV6-1 and J usage is TRBJ2-2; TRBD2 matches 11 bases. Sequenced: PBMCs. For the CDR3, the DNA is TGTGCCAGCACTGAGGGACTAGCGGTGAACACCGGGGAGCTGTTTTTT. Amino acid sequence: CASTEGLAVNTGELFF.